Included here is one T cell receptor (beta chain) sequence, with context. The specificity of this receptor is unknown. No much larger clone is present one base from it, and per-base qualities are unavailable. Enrolling through a virtual design, the prospective study's participants ranged in age from roughly 18 to 95 years and lived across more than 20 United States geographic areas. Cohort assignment in the prospective study relied on participant-reported clinical history from a screening survey and a study questionnaire. In the prospective study, mobile phlebotomists collected whole blood, serum and a nasopharyngeal or oropharyngeal swab from each participant. Prospective study participants could optionally give additional blood draws and questionnaires over an approximately two-month period. Before DNA extraction, blood samples from the prospective study were shipped at room temperature or frozen.

This entry belongs to a study of blood T cell repertoires in COVID-19 (TCRdb year 2020). General notes on the study: ImmuneRACE Cohort 3 recovered participants were defined by two consecutive negative NP/OP PCR tests, healthcare professional clearance, or symptom resolution. Collaborator samples came from the United States, Italy and Spain and covered acute and convalescent phases of COVID-19. The prospective study material was composed of cDNA or gDNA derived from T cells, B-cell-depleted T cells, or PBMCs. Deeply sampled blood TCRbeta repertoires from subjects exposed to, actively infected with, or recovered from COVID-19 were included in the dataset. The repertoires were made available in a free public database intended to serve as a resource for research on the immune response to SARS-CoV-2. Samples came from the ongoing ImmuneRACE study (first 160 participants) plus 1,254 subjects from 6 global collaborators. Sample metadata almost always included a de-identified subject ID, COVID-19 status, age in years and sex. Where available, HLA class I and class II types were obtained from metadata supplied by the sample provider rather than from assay-based typing.

TCRbeta CDR3 regions were amplified from genomic DNA using the immunoSEQ Assay, a bias-controlled multiplex PCR. Under the source paper's analysis protocol: Nucleated cell counts per sample were estimated from amplification of reference gene primers within the assay. Sequence reads were collapsed and filtered to measure the absolute abundance of every unique TCRbeta CDR3 rearrangement. For each sample, productive Simpson clonality was calculated as the square root of Simpson's diversity index across productive rearrangements. Imported from immuneACCESS, the table was reduced by TCRdb to in-frame sequences with V and J called. These copies leave out some clones; in studies compared against another copy, an unresolved V gene accounts for under half, and the cause of the remainder is not known. V and J calls and clone size come straight from that table; D and trimming were deduced from the DNA. This sample has around 290,000 clones in its table, and 88% of those were observed once. Of the sample, approximately 2% falls within the top ten clones.

Germline trimming amounts to 6 bases on V and 4 bases on J, with 8 as the count of junction bases outside the gene matches. Spanning cysteine to phenylalanine, the CDR3 consists of 15 amino acids. Of the read, only the CDR3 DNA is kept; its 45 bases are in frame from base 1. Sequences MDHEN (CDR1) and SYDVKM (CDR2) are obtained from the germline V gene. Results the study describes overall, beyond this receptor: The amount of clinical and demographic metadata varied by source and participant and was provided uncurated.

Recombination linked TRBV28 to TRBJ1-4; 7 nucleotides in the junction match TRBD1. This clonotype was sampled from an older woman in a cohort exposed to, infected with or recovered from COVID-19 (not recorded which). The specimen was PBMCs or T cells enriched from blood (not recorded which). The nucleotides read TGTGCCAGCAGACCCGGGACAGAGAATAATGAAAAACTGTTTTTT. This codes for CASRPGTENNEKLFF.